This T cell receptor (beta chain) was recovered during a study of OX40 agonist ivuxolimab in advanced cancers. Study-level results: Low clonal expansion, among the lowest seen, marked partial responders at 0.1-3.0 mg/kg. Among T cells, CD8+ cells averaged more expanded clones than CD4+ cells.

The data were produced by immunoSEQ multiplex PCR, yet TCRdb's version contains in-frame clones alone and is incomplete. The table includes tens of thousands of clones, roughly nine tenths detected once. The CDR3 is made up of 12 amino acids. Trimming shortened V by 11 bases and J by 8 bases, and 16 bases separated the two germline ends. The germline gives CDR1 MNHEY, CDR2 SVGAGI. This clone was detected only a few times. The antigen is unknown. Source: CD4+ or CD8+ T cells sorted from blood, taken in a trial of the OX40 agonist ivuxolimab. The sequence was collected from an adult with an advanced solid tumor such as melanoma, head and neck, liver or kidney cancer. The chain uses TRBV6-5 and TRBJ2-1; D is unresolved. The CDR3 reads CAYGRSKDEQFF. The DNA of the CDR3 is TGTGCCTACGGACGGTCTAAGGATGAGCAGTTCTTC.